Each of the 3 T cell receptor beta chains below was sequenced from the same sample in a study of blood T cell repertoires in COVID-19. The repertoire was sequenced with immunoSEQ multiplex PCR; TCRdb's copy has only in-frame clones and lacks some. The sample includes about 41,000 clones, about 85% of them seen just once. Sequencing input: peripheral blood. These receptors came from a man between 60 and 70 years old with acute or convalescent COVID-19.

The V call is TRBV4-1, the J call TRBJ2-5; 9 positions match TRBD2. CDR1 is MGHRA, CDR2 YSYEKL, per germline. The CDR3 totals 16 residues. Unmatched junction bases numbered 8, after V lost 1 base and J lost 5 bases. The CDR3 sequence is CASSQVSGGPVETQYF. CDR3 sequence (DNA): TGCGCCAGCAGCCAAGTCAGCGGGGGGCCTGTTGAGACCCAGTACTTC.

CDR3 coding DNA: TGTGCCAGCAGCGGGCACAGGCAGCATAATTTCTATGGCTACACCTTC. Protein sequence: CASSGHRQHNFYGYTF. The chain employs TRBV7-2 and TRBJ1-2; the D gene is possibly TRBD1 (5 bases). This CDR3 has 16 amino acids. Germline V CDR1 and CDR2: SGHTA, FQGNSA. Deletions cut 5 bases from V and 4 bases from J, with 20 bases between.

The genes are TRBV10-3 and TRBJ2-7, with 10 bases matching TRBD2. Germline lookup yields CDR1 ENHRY and CDR2 SYGVKD. The CDR3 is 15 amino acids. Germline trimming cut 6 bases from V and 3 bases from J; bases unmatched to any gene: 8. The CDR3 region is CAIRRELAGYYEQYF. The CDR3 nucleotides read TGTGCCATCAGGAGAGAACTAGCGGGGTACTACGAGCAGTACTTC.